This TCR beta chain was sequenced for a study of OX40 agonist ivuxolimab in advanced cancers. About the research overall: Hepatocellular carcinoma, melanoma, renal cell or head and neck cancer affected the dose-escalation patients.

A word on this clone: The antigen is unknown.

Produced via immunoSEQ multiplex PCR; TCRdb's table is partial and in-frame only. The table shows some 95,000 clones, with approximately 88% occurring only once. Study-level results: Still undetermined is the antigen specificity of the expanded peripheral T cells. The study observed clonal expansion of CD4+ and CD8+ blood T cells by week 6 at 0.1 to 3.0 mg/kg.

V was pared by 0 bases and J by 0 bases, with 5 bases between. Germline V gene sequence: CDR1 SGDLS, CDR2 YYNGEE. The CDR3 covers 14 residues. This receptor was identified in an adult with an advanced solid tumor such as melanoma, head and neck, liver or kidney cancer. The starting material was CD4+ or CD8+ T cells sorted from blood, obtained in a trial of the OX40 agonist ivuxolimab. This chain links TRBV9 with TRBJ2-3; the D is unclear. The CDR3 DNA sequence: TGTGCCAGCAGCGTAGAGGATAGCACAGATACGCAGTATTTT. It specifies CASSVEDSTDTQYF.